These T cell receptor beta chains were read from a single sample in a study of preoperative IRX-2 immunotherapy in early breast cancer. The repertoire was sequenced with immunoSEQ multiplex PCR; TCRdb's copy has only in-frame clones and lacks some. The table includes about 19,000 clones, around four fifths detected once. Sequences were derived from lymph node tissue, sampled after IRX-2 immunotherapy. These receptor sequences come from a human donor with breast cancer. Both conserved end residues are part of each CDR3. Fields, in order: V gene, D gene, J gene, CDR3 protein. D genes are given only for firm matches.

>TRBV19|NA|TRBJ1-1
CASSIGNMNTEAFF
>TRBV19|TRBD1|TRBJ1-5
CATETGYRNQPQHF
>TRBV18|NA|TRBJ1-3
CASSPSQGADTIYF
>TRBV6-7|NA|TRBJ1-3
CASSRTVGNTIYF
>TRBV28|NA|TRBJ2-3
CASSFREQGVGTDTQYF
>TRBV18|NA|TRBJ2-7
CASSHDRAPDYEQYF
>TRBV6-8|TRBD1|TRBJ2-7
CASSYGNRGSYEQYF
>TRBV11-3|NA|TRBJ1-3
CASRLIWAENTIYF
>TRBV19|TRBD1|TRBJ1-2
CAIGQGRRYTF
>TRBV6-8|NA|TRBJ2-1
CASSADRSSYNEQFF
>TRBV19|TRBD1|TRBJ1-2
CASSIDPRDRVRGYTF
>TRBV18|NA|TRBJ2-7
CASSPTTGEAYEQYF
>TRBV29-1|TRBD1|TRBJ1-4
CSVGTGGRKLFF
>TRBV19|TRBD1|TRBJ1-1
CASSTTGVKNTEAFF
>TRBV7-1|TRBD1|TRBJ2-5
CASSQPGQGSETQYF
>TRBV7-1|NA|TRBJ2-2
CASSLVGDSELFF
>TRBV12-5|NA|TRBJ1-4
CASTPGGRSDEKLFF
>TRBV6-8|NA|TRBJ2-1
CASSYRDTYNEQFF
>TRBV6-8|NA|TRBJ1-6
CASTPGWGNSPLHF
>TRBV6-8|NA|TRBJ1-5
CASTLSPPGSNQPQHF
>TRBV6-8|NA|TRBJ1-2
CASSLGGEGYTF
>TRBV28|TRBD1|TRBJ1-5
CASSPTGASQHF
>TRBV28|NA|TRBJ1-2
CASSLSLLARASEGYTF
>TRBV6-8|TRBD1|TRBJ2-3
CASSRDSGTDTQYF
>TRBV19|TRBD1|TRBJ2-6
CASSIGQGAPGANVLTF
>TRBV30|TRBD1|TRBJ1-5
CAWGQGNQPQHF
>TRBV10-2|NA|TRBJ1-2
CASSESLGSYGYTF
>TRBV28|TRBD2|TRBJ2-1
CASSLGLAGAQYNEQFF
>TRBV19|NA|TRBJ2-1
CASSNRHEQFF
>TRBV19|TRBD2|TRBJ2-2
CASSPTSGGSYSNTGELFF
>TRBV19|NA|TRBJ2-1
CASSSSLYIYNEQFF
>TRBV29-1|TRBD1|TRBJ1-1
CSVGQGYAEAFF
>TRBV6-8|NA|TRBJ1-2
CASSYSANLNYGYTF
>TRBV15|TRBD2|TRBJ2-1
CATSRAQLAGKSEQFF
>TRBV12-5|NA|TRBJ1-6
CASTGGTRNSPLHF
>TRBV5-1|NA|TRBJ2-4
CASSQEKSRNIQYF
>TRBV18|NA|TRBJ2-7
CASSPPPDKAPLSYEQYF
>TRBV28|NA|TRBJ1-2
CASSIFSGSGALYGYTF
>TRBV29-1|TRBD1|TRBJ2-4
CSVAGRGLDIQYF
>TRBV29-1|TRBD1|TRBJ1-1
CSVGQGARTEAFF
>TRBV7-5|NA|TRBJ1-2
CASILTGTNYGYTF
>TRBV19|NA|TRBJ1-5
CASSRLRDPNQPQHF
>TRBV29-1|TRBD2|TRBJ2-1
CSVEGGGGSSYNEQFF
>TRBV10-2|NA|TRBJ1-4
CASNLGGARGEKLFF
>TRBV6-8|NA|TRBJ1-5
CASSVIQGVSNQPQHF
>TRBV19|NA|TRBJ2-7
CASSIGGQLYEQYF
>TRBV11-3|NA|TRBJ2-5
CASSLGTGGVETQYF
>TRBV18|TRBD1|TRBJ2-5
CASSRADREQETQYF
>TRBV28|NA|TRBJ2-2
CASFIGGPTGELFF
>TRBV6-8|NA|TRBJ2-1
CASSRWPDKYNEQFF
>TRBV5-1|NA|TRBJ2-1
CASSSGTLSYNEQFF
>TRBV5-1|NA|TRBJ2-7
CASSPPRLPYEQYF
>TRBV7-6|TRBD1|TRBJ2-3
CASSLGTGGADTQYF
>TRBV22-1|NA|TRBJ1-4
CATERDQKREKLFF
>TRBV29-1|TRBD1|TRBJ1-1
CSVAVTGGNTEAFF
>TRBV18|TRBD1|TRBJ2-7
CASSLDRVEQYF
>TRBV1|NA|TRBJ1-1
CASSQAGRVNTEAFF
>TRBV25-1|NA|TRBJ1-3
CAAGSSGNTIYF